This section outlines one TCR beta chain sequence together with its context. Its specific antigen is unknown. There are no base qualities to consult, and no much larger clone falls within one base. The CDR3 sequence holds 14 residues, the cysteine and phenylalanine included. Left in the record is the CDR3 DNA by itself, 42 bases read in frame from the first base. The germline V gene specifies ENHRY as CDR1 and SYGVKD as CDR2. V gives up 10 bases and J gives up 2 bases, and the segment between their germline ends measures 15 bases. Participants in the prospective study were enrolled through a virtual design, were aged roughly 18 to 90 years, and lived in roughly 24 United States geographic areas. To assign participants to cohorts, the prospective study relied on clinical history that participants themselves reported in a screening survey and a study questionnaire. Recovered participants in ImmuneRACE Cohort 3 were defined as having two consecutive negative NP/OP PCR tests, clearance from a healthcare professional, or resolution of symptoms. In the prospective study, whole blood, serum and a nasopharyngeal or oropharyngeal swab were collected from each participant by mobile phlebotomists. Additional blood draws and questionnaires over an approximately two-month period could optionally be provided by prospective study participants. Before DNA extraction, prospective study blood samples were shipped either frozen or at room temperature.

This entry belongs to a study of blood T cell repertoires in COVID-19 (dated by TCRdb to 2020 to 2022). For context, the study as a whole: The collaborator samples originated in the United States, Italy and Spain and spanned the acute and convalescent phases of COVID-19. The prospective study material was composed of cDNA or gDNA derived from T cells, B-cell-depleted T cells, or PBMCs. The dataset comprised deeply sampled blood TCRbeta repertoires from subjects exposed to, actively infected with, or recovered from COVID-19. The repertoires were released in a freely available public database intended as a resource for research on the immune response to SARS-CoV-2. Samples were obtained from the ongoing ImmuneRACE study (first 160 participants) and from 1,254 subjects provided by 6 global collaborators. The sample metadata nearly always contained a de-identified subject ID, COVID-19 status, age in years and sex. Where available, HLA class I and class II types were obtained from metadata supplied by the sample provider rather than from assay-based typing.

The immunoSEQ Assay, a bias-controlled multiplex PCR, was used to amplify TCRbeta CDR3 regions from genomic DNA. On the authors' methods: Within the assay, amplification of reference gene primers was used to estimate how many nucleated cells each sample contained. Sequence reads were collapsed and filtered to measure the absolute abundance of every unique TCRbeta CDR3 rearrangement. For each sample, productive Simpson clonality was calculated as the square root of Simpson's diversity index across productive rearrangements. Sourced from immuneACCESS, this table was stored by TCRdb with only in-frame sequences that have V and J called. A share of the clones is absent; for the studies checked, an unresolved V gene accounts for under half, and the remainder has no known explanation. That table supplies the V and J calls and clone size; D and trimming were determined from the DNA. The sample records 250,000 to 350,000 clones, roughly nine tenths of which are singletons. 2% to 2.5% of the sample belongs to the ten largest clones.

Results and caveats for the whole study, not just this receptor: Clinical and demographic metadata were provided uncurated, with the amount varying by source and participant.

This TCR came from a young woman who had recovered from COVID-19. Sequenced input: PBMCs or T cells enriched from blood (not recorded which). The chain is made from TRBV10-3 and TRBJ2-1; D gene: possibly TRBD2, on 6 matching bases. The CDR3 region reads CATREWGAYNEQFF. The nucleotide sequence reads TGTGCCACCCGCGAATGGGGGGCCTACAATGAGCAGTTCTTC.